This T cell receptor (beta chain) was sequenced in a study of blood T cell repertoires in COVID-19. Turning to the study itself: Spain, Italy and the United States supplied samples that represented acute and convalescent COVID-19. PBMCs, B-cell-depleted T cells, or T cells provided the cDNA or gDNA that made up the material.

CDR1 is SGHNT, CDR2 YYREEE, per germline (reference sequence). J was trimmed by 2 bases and V by 4 bases; bases with no gene match: 9. This CDR3 comprises 16 residues. This clone was found once. Seattle researchers signed up patients amid active infection and tracked them longitudinally. Methods used by the authors: Reference gene primer amplification yielded estimated nucleated cell counts. TCRdb's copy holds only in-frame clones and misses some; the assay was immunoSEQ multiplex PCR. D and trimming were read from the DNA, whereas the V and J calls and clone size are those reported in that table. This sample yields some 220,000 clones, of which almost 85% are seen a single time; approximately 5.1% belongs to the top ten.

The sample comprised peripheral blood. This chain uses TRBV5-4 with TRBJ2-3; 8 nucleotides line up with TRBD2. The TCR originated in a man between 50 and 59 years old with COVID-19, enrolled during active disease. The DNA of the CDR3 is TGTGCCAGCAGCCGTTATACTAGCGGATTCACAGATACGCAGTATTTT. This gives the protein CASSRYTSGFTDTQYF.